The T cell receptor beta chain described here comes from a study of cytomegalovirus exposure and HLA in healthy donors. 60 Vbeta and 13 Jbeta primers were used in PCR. Measured with immunoSEQ multiplex PCR; TCRdb has only the in-frame clones, and not every one. Counted here are tens of thousands of clones, around 70% occurring once; the ten biggest clones make up about 15%. This clonotype originated in a male donor in good health and CMV-seropositive. Material: PBMCs.

CDR3 DNA sequence: TGCGCCAGCAGCCTGGGACAGGGGGCTTACGAGCAGTACTTC. Its translation is CASSLGQGAYEQYF. The gene calls are TRBV5-1 and TRBJ2-7; TRBD1 matches at 12 bases. Trimming took 4 bases from V and 4 from J; bases not matched to a gene: 3. Per germline, CDR1 SGHRS and CDR2 YFSETQ. The CDR3 covers 14 residues. Combining the CDR3 with reference TRBV5-1 and TRBJ2-7 gives the whole variable domain KAGVTQTPRYLIKTRGQQVTLSCSPISGHRSVSWYQQTPGQGLQFLFEYFSETQRNKGNFPGRFSGRQFSNSRSEMNVSTLELGDSALYLCASSLGQGAYEQYFGPGTRLTVT.